These 23 T cell receptor beta chains were all obtained from the same sample, sequenced in a study of blood T cell repertoires in COVID-19. Data came from immunoSEQ multiplex PCR; TCRdb stores just in-frame clones and leaves some out. The sample lists over 150,000 clones, roughly four fifths seen once, with around 32% in the top ten. The material sequenced was peripheral blood. Receptor source: an older woman with acute or convalescent COVID-19.

This chain joins TRBV3-1 (or the pseudogene TRBV3-2) and TRBJ2-3; D is perhaps TRBD1 (5 bases). The CDR3 is 12 residues long. The germline gives CDR1 LGHDT, CDR2 YNNKEL (reference sequence). Trimming removed 3 bases from V and 8 bases from J, with 9 bases in between. The CDR3 here is CASSQTVATQYF. The CDR3 coding sequence is TGTGCCAGCAGCCAGACAGTGGCTACGCAGTATTTT.

The J gene is TRBJ1-1, the V gene TRBV19, with D possibly matching TRBD1 (5 bases). The germline V gene has CDR1 LNHDA and CDR2 SQIVND (reference sequence). This CDR3 has 16 residues. V lost 5 bases and J lost 1, with 17 bases in between. CDR3 nucleotide sequence: TGTGCCAGTAGTTTCCATCGGGGGGTACAGAACACTGAAGCTTTCTTT. This encodes CASSFHRGVQNTEAFF.

The chain carries TRBV5-1 and TRBJ1-1; the D gene is possibly TRBD1 (5 bases). The CDR3 spans 15 residues. CDR1 is SGHRS and CDR2 is YFSETQ in the germline V gene. Trimming cost V 0 bases and J 1 base, with 10 bases left between them. The CDR3 coding sequence is TGCGCCAGCAGCTTGGGGGACTTGCCGAACACTGAAGCTTTCTTT. Protein sequence: CASSLGDLPNTEAFF.

This sequence joins TRBV2 and TRBJ1-6, with TRBD1 matching over 7 bases. Germline V gene sequence: CDR1 SNHLY, CDR2 FYNNEI. Unmatched junction bases numbered 6, after V lost 6 bases and J lost 7 bases. CDR3 length equals 14 residues. CDR3 nucleotides: TGTGCCAGCAGGGGGGACAGAAAGAATTCACCCCTCCACTTT. This translates into CASRGDRKNSPLHF.

This chain links TRBV19 with TRBJ2-3; tentatively, D is TRBD1 (5 bases). CDR1 LNHDA and CDR2 SQIVND come from the germline V gene (reference sequence). Trimming took 7 bases from V and 2 from J, leaving 13 bases between them. The CDR3 covers 14 residues. CDR3 loop: CASTQQGHTDTQYF. The CDR3 DNA follows: TGTGCCAGTACCCAGCAGGGCCACACAGATACGCAGTATTTT.

The chain employs TRBV25-1 and TRBJ1-4; TRBD1 is a possible D gene (6 bases). Germline CDR1 MGHDK, CDR2 SYGVNS. The CDR3 loop spans 15 amino acids. V was shortened by 2 bases and J by 8 bases, with 15 bases between the two germline ends. This CDR3 reads CASSERHRAGEKLFF. CDR3 sequence (DNA): TGTGCCAGCAGTGAACGCCACAGGGCGGGCGAAAAACTGTTTTTT.

The chain has TRBV6-5 and TRBJ1-2; TRBD1 is a possible D gene (5 bases). The CDR3 spans 12 residues. Germline V CDR1 and CDR2: MNHEY, SVGAGI. CDR3 nucleotide sequence: TGTGCAGTCAGGTCCGGGGGAAGTGGCTACACCTTC. It encodes CAVRSGGSGYTF.

V gene TRBV4-2 combines with J gene TRBJ2-7; TRBD2 agrees at 13 bases. The V gene end was trimmed by 3 bases and the J gene end by 4 bases; junction bases not matched to a gene: 9. Germline V CDR1 and CDR2: LGHNA, YNFKEQ. CDR3 length: 17 amino acids. The CDR3 region has the DNA TGTGCCAGCAGCCACGCCGGGACTAGCGGGGAATCGTACGAGCAGTACTTC. This encodes CASSHAGTSGESYEQYF.

As to this clone: The identical CDR3 is also encoded by other nucleotide sequences in the sample. The J gene is TRBJ1-1, the V gene TRBV5-1, with TRBD1 matching over 9 bases. V shed 3 bases and J 4 bases; nucleotides not matched to a gene: 1. CDR3 size: 13 residues. CDR1 SGHRS and CDR2 YFSETQ come from the germline V gene. CDR3 amino acids: CASSSTGGTEAFF. CDR3 DNA sequence: TGCGCCAGCAGCTCGACAGGGGGCACTGAAGCTTTCTTT.

V usage is TRBV19 and J usage is TRBJ2-5, with 8 bases identical to TRBD1. The CDR3 runs 16 residues. CDR1 is LNHDA, CDR2 SQIVND, per germline (reference sequence). The junction had 13 bases not matched to a gene; V was cut back by 4 bases and J by 6 bases. CDR3 region: CASSNGRQGQGKTQYF. The CDR3 nucleotides read TGTGCCAGTAGTAATGGGAGACAGGGGCAAGGGAAGACCCAGTACTTC.

The rearrangement joins TRBV6-2 or TRBV6-3 to TRBJ1-3; D is uncertain. The germline CDR1 and CDR2 sequences are MNHEY and SVGEGT. V gave up 5 bases and J gave up 2 bases, with 16 bases separating them. The CDR3 is 16 amino acids. In DNA form, the CDR3 reads TGTGCCAGCAGTGCCCATATAGGCGGGACTGGAAACACCATATATTTT. It codes for CASSAHIGGTGNTIYF.

This chain connects TRBV7-3 to TRBJ2-1; D is possibly TRBD2 (5 bases). In germline, CDR1 is SGHTA, CDR2 FQGTGA. The CDR3 covers 17 residues. V lost 5 bases to trimming and J lost 7 bases, with 24 bases between them. The CDR3 coding sequence is TGTGCCAGCAGCCCCTCCCTTCTTGCGGGCCGGGGAAATGAGCAGTTCTTC. This codes for CASSPSLLAGRGNEQFF.

V usage is TRBV6-5 and J usage is TRBJ1-1; TRBD1 agrees at 9 bases. J gave up 0 bases and V 5 bases, and 4 bases lay outside the gene matches. The length of the CDR3 is 15 residues. CDR1 and CDR2 (germline): MNHEY, SVGAGI. The CDR3 spells CASSRTGVVNTEAFF. DNA of the CDR3: TGTGCCAGCAGTCGGACAGGGGTGGTGAACACTGAAGCTTTCTTT.

V is TRBV5-4 and J is TRBJ1-3; D is ambiguous. Trimming cost V 2 bases and J 0 bases, with 3 bases left between them. The CDR3 totals 13 residues. CDR1 is SGHNT, CDR2 YYREEE, per germline (reference sequence). CDR3 sequence: CASSFYSGNTIYF. In DNA, the CDR3 is TGTGCCAGCAGCTTCTACTCTGGAAACACCATATATTTT.

The rearrangement links TRBV10-3 to TRBJ1-3; D perhaps matches TRBD1 (5 bases). Germline CDR1 is ENHRY and CDR2 is SYGVKD. Trimming shortened V by 3 bases and J by 4 bases, and 10 bases separated the two germline ends. The CDR3 is 14 amino acids. CDR3 region: CAISDRVAGNTIYF. CDR3 coding DNA: TGTGCCATCAGTGACAGGGTGGCCGGAAACACCATATATTTT.

The V and J genes are TRBV3-1 (or the pseudogene TRBV3-2) and TRBJ2-1; D gene uncertain. The CDR3 consists of 15 residues. The germline V gene has CDR1 LGHDT and CDR2 YNNKEL (reference sequence). Trimming left V 4 bases short and J 0 bases short, with 10 bases between. The CDR3 sequence is CASSRTTDSYNEQFF. The DNA of the CDR3 is TGTGCCAGCAGCCGAACTACCGACTCCTACAATGAGCAGTTCTTC.

CDR3 bases: TGTGCCAGCAGTGTGACTGGCGGGGCCTCACGGAACACAGATACGCAGTATTTT. It is translated as CASSVTGGASRNTDTQYF. This rearrangement joins TRBV9 to TRBJ2-3, with D possibly being TRBD2 (6 bases). The CDR3 has 18 residues. The germline V gene has CDR1 SGDLS and CDR2 YYNGEE. V dropped 5 bases and J dropped 2 bases, with 24 bases sitting between them.

V usage is TRBV28 and J usage is TRBJ2-7, with unresolved D. The CDR3 consists of 12 residues. With 4 bases removed from V and 3 bases from J, the gap between germline ends came to 7 bases. Germline CDR1 is MDHEN and CDR2 is SYDVKM. CDR3 residues: CASSSWSYEQYV. The CDR3 DNA reads as TGTGCCAGCAGTTCGTGGAGCTACGAGCAGTACGTC.

This clone appeared a few times. The V call is TRBV7-9, the J call TRBJ1-5, with TRBD1 matching 10 bases. CDR1 SEHNR and CDR2 FQNEAQ come from the germline V gene (reference sequence). This CDR3 is built from 16 residues. The V gene end was trimmed by 5 bases and the J gene end by 6 bases; junction bases not matched to a gene: 10. The chain's CDR3 is CASSPNRTGGTQPQHF. The CDR3 nucleotides read TGTGCCAGCAGCCCAAACAGGACAGGGGGGACTCAGCCCCAGCATTTT.

This chain uses TRBV7-9 with TRBJ2-5; TRBD2 aligns across 7 bases. Per germline, CDR1 SEHNR and CDR2 FQNEAQ (reference sequence). Germline trimming cut 7 bases from V and 1 base from J; bases unmatched to any gene: 6. This CDR3 contains 14 residues. The DNA of the CDR3 is TGTGCCAGCAACTATGGACTAGGCCAAGAGACCCAGTACTTC. Residues: CASNYGLGQETQYF.

The rearrangement links TRBV6-6 to TRBJ1-5; 11 bases match TRBD1. The germline V gene encodes CDR1 MNHNY and CDR2 SVGAGI (reference sequence). The ends lost 7 bases at V and 2 bases at J; junction bases unmatched: 1. This CDR3 has 14 amino acids. The CDR3 nucleotides are TGTGCCAGCACGGGACAGGGGGGCAATCAGCCCCAGCATTTT. Translating it yields CASTGQGGNQPQHF.

V is TRBV3-1 (or the pseudogene TRBV3-2) and J is TRBJ2-7, with 8 nucleotides matching TRBD2. Germline V gene sequence: CDR1 LGHDT, CDR2 YNNKEL (reference sequence). V was clipped by 3 bases and J by 7 bases; unmatched bases: 5. CDR3 size: 13 residues. The CDR3 reads CASSHNSGAEQYF. CDR3 DNA sequence: TGTGCCAGCAGCCACAATAGCGGGGCTGAGCAGTACTTC.

The rearrangement uses TRBV30 and TRBJ1-3, with TRBD1 identical over 7 bases. This CDR3 region has 16 residues. The trim removed 3 bases at V and 0 bases at J, leaving 8 bases unmatched. CDR1 is GTSNPN and CDR2 is SVGIG in the germline V gene (reference sequence). As DNA, the CDR3 is TGTGCCTGGAGCAAAACGGACAGGAGCTCTGGAAACACCATATATTTT. Translating it yields CAWSKTDRSSGNTIYF.